This T cell receptor (beta chain) was sequenced for a study of cytomegalovirus exposure and HLA in healthy donors (TCRdb year 2017). Study-wide context: An earlier analysis of around 600 of the donors reported more than 250 Gb of sequence data and about 100 million unique TCR beta sequences from about 200 million T cells. On average, about 240,000 unique TCR beta nucleotide sequences were sequenced per donor among 350 to 400 genotyped donors of the cohort, with 15% to 20% of those sequences being non-productive. High-throughput TCR immunosequencing, statistical association of individual TCRs with disease status, and machine learning were combined to predict cytomegalovirus infection status. The aim of the study was to test whether cataloging public T cell receptors could identify signatures of past pathogen exposure. A later analysis re-examined previously published TCR beta repertoires from about 670 donors and added high-resolution HLA genotyping to investigate patterns of TCR occurrence. A later genetic analysis used genome-wide SNP genotypes for about 60% of the roughly 670 donors, treating that subset as a discovery cohort. An earlier analysis of around 580 of the donors used high-throughput TCR beta sequencing to judge whether each TCR beta V gene segment behaved as functional or pseudogenic. All discovery cohort repertoires had been generated using a single sequencing platform. Because of strong linkage in the cohort, roughly five DR-DQ haplotypes were treated as single units for association and clustering. Both class I and class II loci were covered by HLA typing, at four-digit resolution. Of the 398 genotyped donors, 81% were placed in the genetic ancestry cluster associated with self-reported Caucasian donors. Besides the first cohort of under 700 subjects, a separate validation cohort made up of roughly 120 different subjects was used. Around 320 gigabases of sequencing data and 70 million to 85 million unique TCR sequences were included in an early release covering 550 to 650 HLA-typed donors. Donor age, sex, ethnicity and CMV serostatus were compiled together with the repertoire data. The later analysis used no new phenotypic data to find candidate immune exposures, relying instead on TCR beta sequences and their occurrence across donors. Typing coverage differed by locus: A, B, C, DRB1 and DQB1 were typed in about 629-630 donors, DQA1 in roughly 510, DPA1 in approximately 600, and DPB1 in just under 490. Using immunosequencing, the study profiled T cell repertoires from around 680 subjects and related those repertoires to cytomegalovirus serostatus.

General findings and caveats noted by the study authors: In an earlier analysis of more than 500 of the donors, most TCR beta V segments appeared in productive rearrangements about 87% or about 30% of the time, broadly matching IMGT annotations. This cohort had only TCR beta chains sequenced, and the lack of alpha or paired-chain data limited which features could be detected. The only immune exposure information available for the cohort was CMV serostatus. While some public TCRs were present in many individuals, most TCR sequences turned up only very rarely across donors. Presence/absence analyses assumed roughly uniform sequencing depth across donors, an assumption that may not hold. Three of the identified cytomegalovirus-associated TCR beta chains were confirmed in vitro to be specific for cytomegalovirus antigens. In a later analysis, HLA-associated TCR beta chains showed more clonal expansion and lower generation probabilities than non-associated chains that were equally common. Cytomegalovirus status was reported to be diagnosed by the classifier with high specificity and sensitivity in both the original and validation cohorts. A cluster of highly shared sequence variants was judged likely to represent a technical artifact of the sequencing pipeline. Because the 87-base-pair reads could not distinguish some IMGT-functional V segments, including TRBV6-2 and TRBV6-3, those segments were excluded. HLA typing was unavailable for some donors at each locus, so association tests used only the typed subset. It was suggested by the authors that the approach could potentially be generalized to other disease states and immunological phenotypes. The study gave a list of around 170 TCR beta chains associated with cytomegalovirus. A later analysis found that TCR association rates varied across HLA loci, with DRB1 alleles showing the most associated TCRs and HLA-C alleles the fewest. Most CMV-associated TCR beta chains appeared to be HLA-restricted in a later analysis, and the HLA associations seemed to be driven largely by CMV exposure. Linkage disequilibrium might explain the correlated functional status among segregating V segments, but an unknown experimental factor could not be ruled out. Specific HLA alleles were associated with 15,000 to 20,000 TCR beta sequences at a false discovery rate of 0.05 in a later analysis. A further reported finding was that TCR beta sequences accurately predicted the HLA-A and HLA-B alleles for most subjects in the first cohort. Strong co-occurrence of HLA alleles, especially DR and DQ, made assigning TCR associations to individual alleles difficult. In a later analysis, several top co-occurrence clusters were reported to appear linked to parvovirus B19, influenza, CMV and Epstein-Barr virus. The earlier analysis of nearly 600 of the donors excluded some 15 rarely observed V segments, including chromosome 9 orphons, because counts were too low. An association between a missense DCLRE1C variant and V-gene and J-gene trimming of TCR beta chains was found in a later genetic analysis and replicated in an independent cohort. According to a later genetic analysis, donors in an Asian-associated ancestry cluster had fewer N-insertions in productive TCRs than the roughly 670-donor mean.

The cohort consisted of hundreds of healthy bone marrow donors. At the time of sampling, every cohort member was nominally healthy, though immune exposures that went unrecorded were likely present. The donor was CMV seropositive and was included in the group of 289 seropositive cohort members. A peripheral blood sample was provided by each donor, and peripheral blood mononuclear cells were used for TCR beta sequencing. The Qiagen DNeasy Blood Extraction Kit was used to extract genomic DNA from the blood cell samples. As encoded in the germline V gene (reference sequence), CDR1 is SEHNR while CDR2 is FQNEAQ. The CDR3 runs 15 residues from the cysteine to the phenylalanine. CDR3 DNA is the only sequence kept; it has 45 bases, read in frame from the first base. V is trimmed back by 5 bases and J by 3 bases, and the junction contains 5 bases that no gene match accounts for. The method behind the library was the immunoSEQ multiplex PCR assay. For the multiplex PCR, a mixture combining 60 forward primers for TCR Vbeta segments and 13 reverse primers for TCR Jbeta segments was used. Amplification of the CDR3 region of rearranged TCR beta genes was performed with a multiplex PCR assay on genomic DNA. Amplified TCR beta libraries were sequenced as 87-base-pair reads on the Illumina HiSeq System. Per the source publication's procedure: Across the 500 to 750 repertoires, a later analysis counted 75 million to 90 million unique TCR beta chains, some 11 million of which were shared by at least two donors. Raw reads were error-corrected and collapsed into unique sequences by a nearest-neighbor algorithm in which closely related sequences were merged to remove PCR and sequencing errors. V, D and J gene segments were assigned by aligning CDR3 sequences to IMGT reference sequences. For a sequence to be retained, a match of at least six nucleotides to both a V gene segment and a J gene segment was required. A rearrangement counted as productive if the CDR3 had no stop codons and remained in frame with V and J, and every other rearrangement counted as non-productive. CDR3 was defined according to IMGT convention as the region running from the second conserved V-encoded cysteine to the conserved J-encoded phenylalanine. Sequences without an unambiguous match to a single V gene segment were excluded from the earlier analysis of 450 to 750 of the donors. In an earlier analysis of about 590 of the donors, a V segment was called functional when productive rearrangements were above 56.7%, and segregating when the standard deviation between donors exceeded 5%. A statistical classification framework was built for diagnosing cytomegalovirus status from the catalog of TCR beta chain sequences. In a later analysis, V and J genes were assigned by comparing TCR nucleotide sequences against IMGT/GENE-DB human TR gene sequences. A later analysis assigned CDR3 sequences and most-parsimonious VDJ recombination scenarios with the TCRdist pipeline. In a later analysis, every TCR beta chain was defined by the combination of its CDR3 amino acid sequence and its V-gene family, and reads without a unique V-gene family were dropped. A later analysis removed 600 or so highly shared, low-generation-probability nucleotide sequences to deal with suspected cross-contamination and a sequencing artifact. A later analysis calculated a clonal expansion index for each public chain from normalized within-repertoire ranks of inferred template counts. Generation probabilities in a later analysis came from a VDJ recombination model fitted to out-of-frame rearrangements, and those results were checked against IGoR. In a later analysis, hypergeometric tests were used to score TCR-TCR, TCR-HLA and TCR-CMV co-occurrence, with a repertoire-size bias correction applied to TCR pairs. In a later analysis, false discovery rates were estimated by permuting HLA or CMV assignments 20 times. A later analysis grouped co-occurring TCRs with DBSCAN, adding TCRdist sequence similarity when clustering within HLA-allele-positive subsets. Co-occurrence clustering excluded repertoires with fewer than 30,000 or more than 120,000 public chains, plus five with anomalous nucleotide sharing. TCRdb holds this immuneACCESS table with in-frame rearrangements only. Some clones are missing; in checked studies, unresolved V genes explain under half, and the rest has no known cause. For V, J and clone size, that table is used; D and trimming come from the DNA. In this sample the table shows approximately 110,000 clones, about 80% of which occur a single time. The ten largest make up roughly 2.6% of the sample.

A remark on this clone: Which antigen it targets is not known. Base qualities are not provided; no much larger clone lies one nucleotide away.

The chain is made from TRBV7-9 and TRBJ2-1; 9 bases in between match TRBD1. The sample taken for sequencing was PBMCs. The receptor was derived from a man aged 45 to 65 in good health and CMV-seropositive. The CDR3 in this case is CASSQWGQGYNEQFF. The DNA sequence reads TGTGCCAGCAGCCAATGGGGACAGGGCTACAATGAGCAGTTCTTC.